Listed here is a single TCR beta chain. Its target is not known. Other DNA sequences in this sample translate to the same CDR3. Despite likely unrecorded immune exposures, the donors were nominally healthy at the time of sampling. The primer mix had 60 Vbeta and 13 Jbeta primers. Libraries were prepared by immunoSEQ multiplex PCR; TCRdb keeps only in-frame clonotypes and omits some of them. The sample yields about 200,000 clones, about three quarters seen once. Germline lookup yields CDR1 MDHEN and CDR2 SYDVKM. The trim removed 6 bases at V and 3 bases at J, leaving 5 bases unmatched. This CDR3 is built from 13 residues. These data come from a study of cytomegalovirus exposure and HLA in healthy donors. Study-wide findings and caveats: According to a later analysis, most TCR beta chains associated with CMV appeared HLA-restricted.

Sequencing used PBMCs. The TCR comes from a woman aged 25-40 years in good health and CMV-seropositive. The rearrangement uses TRBV28 and TRBJ2-7, with 7 nucleotides matching TRBD1. The CDR3 loop reads CASRLTGDYEQYF. Here the CDR3 DNA reads TGTGCCAGCAGGCTCACAGGGGACTACGAGCAGTACTTC.